The rows below give T cell receptor beta chains drawn from one sample of a study of monozygotic twins with inflammatory bowel disease. From the 5' RACE reads, TCRdb lists one entry per CDR3 protein and no DNA. Listed are fewer than 450,000 distinct CDR3 sequences; 2% to 3% falls within the top ten. The sample comprised blood. The receptors shown here come from a human donor with ulcerative colitis or Crohn's disease, or a healthy co-twin of an affected twin (not recorded which). The CDR3 runs from the conserved cysteine through the conserved F or W.

TRBJ2-7 TRBV20-1 CSARAGATYEQYF
TRBJ2-2 TRBV7-3 CASSLTGRELFF
TRBJ2-5 TRBV29-1 CSVGSGGDQETQYF
TRBJ1-5 TRBV5-5 CASSLGTGPDEPQHF
TRBJ2-4 TRBV6-1 CASSEAPRGTGTKNIQYF
TRBJ2-3 TRBV5-6 CASSLPGQYTDTQYF
TRBJ1-1 TRBV18 CASSPGQGVVTEAFF
TRBJ1-1 TRBV7-6 CASSSGLMNTEAFF
TRBJ2-7 TRBV5-1 CASSLVGGRQFYEQYF
TRBJ1-5 TRBV20-1 CSASNPQRGNQPQHF
TRBJ2-5 TRBV12-3/TRBV12-4 CASSNPGGETQYF
TRBJ2-5 TRBV5-6 CASSLGLAGGPSETQYF
TRBJ2-1 TRBV28 CASSLGLADNEQFF
TRBJ2-1 TRBV14 CASSQGPYNEQFF